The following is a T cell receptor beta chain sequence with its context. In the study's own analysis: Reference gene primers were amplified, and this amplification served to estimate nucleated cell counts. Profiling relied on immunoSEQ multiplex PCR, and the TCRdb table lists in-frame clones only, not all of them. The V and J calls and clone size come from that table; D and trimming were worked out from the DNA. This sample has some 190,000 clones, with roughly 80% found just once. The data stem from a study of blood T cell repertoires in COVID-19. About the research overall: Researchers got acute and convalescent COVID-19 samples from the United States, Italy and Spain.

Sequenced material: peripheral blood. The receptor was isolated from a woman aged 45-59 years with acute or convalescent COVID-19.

This CDR3 is CASSSGANEQFF. The CDR3 region has the DNA TGTGCCAGCAGCTCAGGGGCGAATGAGCAGTTCTTC. The chain joins TRBV5-5 to TRBJ2-1; tentative D call: TRBD1 (6 bases). CDR1 SGHKS and CDR2 YYEKEE come from the germline V gene (reference sequence). This CDR3 region has 12 residues. The germline V and J ends were trimmed by 3 bases and 7 bases, with 8 bases remaining between them.